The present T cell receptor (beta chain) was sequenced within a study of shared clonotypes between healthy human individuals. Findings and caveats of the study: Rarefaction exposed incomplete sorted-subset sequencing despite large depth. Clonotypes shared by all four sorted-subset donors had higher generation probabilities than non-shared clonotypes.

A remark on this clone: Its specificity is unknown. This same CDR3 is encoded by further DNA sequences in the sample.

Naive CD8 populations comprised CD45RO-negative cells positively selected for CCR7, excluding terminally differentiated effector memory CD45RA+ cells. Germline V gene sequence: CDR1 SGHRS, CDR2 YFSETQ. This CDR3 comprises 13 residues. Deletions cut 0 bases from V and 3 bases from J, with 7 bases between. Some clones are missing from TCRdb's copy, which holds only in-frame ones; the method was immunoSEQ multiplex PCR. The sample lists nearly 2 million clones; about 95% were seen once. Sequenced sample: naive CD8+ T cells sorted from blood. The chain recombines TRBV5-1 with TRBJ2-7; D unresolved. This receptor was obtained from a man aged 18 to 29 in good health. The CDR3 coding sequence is TGCGCCAGCAGCTTGGGTCAGGTCTACGAGCAGTACTTC. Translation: CASSLGQVYEQYF.